This TCR beta chain was identified during a study of T cells after posttransplantation cyclophosphamide. General study points: Later blood repertoires were often dominated by clones from the donor CD8+ memory compartment.

Looked up from germline, CDR1 is SNHLY and CDR2 is FYNNEI. The CDR3 sequence is 14 residues long. V shed 3 bases and J shed 5 bases, with 11 bases lying between them. Data came from immunoSEQ multiplex PCR; TCRdb stores just in-frame clones and leaves some out. The sample includes 30,000 to 50,000 clones, none of them occurring once. This clone was recorded at least ten times. Its antigen is as yet unknown. The sample consisted of PBMCs. The source of this sequence is a woman in her forties or fifties in good health and a related stem cell transplant donor. V is TRBV2 and J is TRBJ2-1; a weak D match, TRBD2 (5 bases). The CDR3 reads CASSDGGIDNEQFF. CDR3 DNA sequence: TGTGCCAGCAGTGATGGAGGAATCGACAATGAGCAGTTCTTC. Looking up the rest from reference TRBV2 and TRBJ2-1 gives the full variable domain: EPEVTQTPSHQVTQMGQEVILRCVPISNHLYFYWYRQILGQKVEFLVSFYNNEISEKSEIFDDQFSVERPDGSNFTLKIRSTKLEDSAMYFCASSDGGIDNEQFFGPGTRLTVL.